Listed here is a single T cell receptor beta chain. The source of the sample is a study of blood T cell repertoires in COVID-19. The wider study: Both acute and convalescent COVID-19 samples were obtained from the United States, Italy and Spain. PBMCs, B-cell-depleted T cells, or T cells provided the cDNA or gDNA that made up the material.

The authors' processing: Reference gene primer amplification in the assay estimated nucleated cell counts. Assay: immunoSEQ multiplex PCR; the TCRdb copy retains only in-frame clones and omits some. D and trimming were read from the DNA, whereas the V and J calls and clone size are those reported in that table. In the table there are about 240,000 clones, 75% to 90% of which are singletons. The germline V gene encodes CDR1 LGHNA and CDR2 YNFKEQ. Trimming took 1 base from V and 6 from J, leaving 11 bases between them. This CDR3 is 14 amino acids long. The rearrangement links TRBV4-2 to TRBJ2-3; no reliable D call. The specimen sequenced was peripheral blood. The TCR originated in a man aged 55-75 years who had recovered from COVID-19. CDR3 sequence: CASSQAGWSDTQYF. DNA of the CDR3: TGTGCCAGCAGCCAAGCGGGTTGGAGCGATACGCAGTATTTT.